This TCR beta chain stems from a study of T-cell reconstitution after alpha-beta-depleted transplantation in children. CDR1 is LGHNA and CDR2 is YSLEER in the germline V gene. The CDR3 loop spans 15 amino acids. The V end was cut by 1 base, the J end by 4 bases, with 13 bases between. Unique molecular identifiers were built into the TCRbeta library. TCRdb reprocessed the PCR reads with MiXCR, giving one entry per CDR3 protein. The sample yields approximately 47,000 distinct CDR3 sequences, roughly 52% seen once. The gene calls are TRBV4-3 and TRBJ1-1, with D possibly matching TRBD1 (6 bases). The clonotype was recovered from a boy in the first two years of life with SCID, due to receive a stem cell transplant. The sequences come from peripheral blood, collected before TCRalphabeta/CD19-depleted stem cell transplant. CDR3 region: CASSQAEGGPTEAFF. The CDR3 DNA follows: TGCGCCAGCAGCCAAGCAGAAGGGGGACCCACTGAAGCTTTCTTT.